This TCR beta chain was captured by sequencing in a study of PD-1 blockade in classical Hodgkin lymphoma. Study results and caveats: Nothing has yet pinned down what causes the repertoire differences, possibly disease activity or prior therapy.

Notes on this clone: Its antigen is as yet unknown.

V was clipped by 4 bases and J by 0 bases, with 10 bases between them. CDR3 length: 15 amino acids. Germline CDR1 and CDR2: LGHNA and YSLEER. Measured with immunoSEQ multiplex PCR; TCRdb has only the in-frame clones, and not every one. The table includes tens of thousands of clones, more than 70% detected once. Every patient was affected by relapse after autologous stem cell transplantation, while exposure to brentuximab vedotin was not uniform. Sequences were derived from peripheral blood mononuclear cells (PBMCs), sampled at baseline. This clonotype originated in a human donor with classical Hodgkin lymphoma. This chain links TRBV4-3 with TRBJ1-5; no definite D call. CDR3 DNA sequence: TGCGCCAGCAGCCGGGGTTATAATAGCAATCAGCCCCAGCATTTT. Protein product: CASSRGYNSNQPQHF.